Below, 10 T cell receptor beta chains from the same sample are listed, as sequenced in a study of blood T cell repertoires in COVID-19. TCRdb keeps only in-frame clones here, not all; method: immunoSEQ multiplex PCR. There are approximately 20,000 clones in the sample; approximately 93% occur only once, and about 4% lies in the top ten. The sequenced sample consisted of peripheral blood. The source of these receptors is a woman aged 45-65 years with active COVID-19.

V and J are TRBV27 and TRBJ2-7; tentative D call: TRBD2 (5 bases). CDR1 MNHEY and CDR2 SMNVEV come from the germline V gene (reference sequence). The CDR3 loop spans 14 amino acids. The V and J ends lost 6 bases and 7 bases respectively, with 19 bases between them. CDR3 coding DNA: TGTGCCAGCAGCATTTTAACGGGAACGGGGGAGCAGTACTTC. This codes for CASSILTGTGEQYF.

This chain uses TRBV5-6 with TRBJ2-2; TRBD2 matches 8 bases. The J segment lost 5 bases and the V segment lost 4 bases, leaving 10 bases of the junction unmatched. The CDR3 runs 16 residues. Looked up from germline, CDR1 is SGHDT and CDR2 is YYEEEE. The CDR3 reads CASSNSGAARTGELFF. Written as DNA, the CDR3 is TGTGCCAGCAGCAATAGCGGGGCGGCGAGAACCGGGGAGCTGTTTTTT.

The chain recombines TRBV5-1 with TRBJ2-7; no clear D. Trimming cost V 0 bases and J 4 bases, with 8 bases left between them. Germline CDR1 SGHRS, CDR2 YFSETQ. CDR3 length: 13 residues. The CDR3 spells CASSLGPLYEQYF. CDR3 sequence (DNA): TGCGCCAGCAGCTTGGGGCCCCTTTACGAGCAGTACTTC. Looking up the rest from reference TRBV5-1 and TRBJ2-7 gives the full variable domain: KAGVTQTPRYLIKTRGQQVTLSCSPISGHRSVSWYQQTPGQGLQFLFEYFSETQRNKGNFPGRFSGRQFSNSRSEMNVSTLELGDSALYLCASSLGPLYEQYFGPGTRLTVT.

V and J are TRBV30 and TRBJ1-4, with 8 bases fitting TRBD1. With V trimmed by 1 base and J by 5 bases, 3 bases remained unmatched. The CDR3 totals 14 residues. Germline CDR1 GTSNPN, CDR2 SVGIG (reference sequence). This chain's CDR3 is CAWSGGTGNEKLFF. CDR3 sequence (DNA): TGTGCCTGGAGTGGAGGGACAGGAAATGAAAAACTGTTTTTT.

The chain couples TRBV5-1 to TRBJ2-5; maybe TRBD1 (8 bases). The germline V gene has CDR1 SGHRS and CDR2 YFSETQ. Trimming removed 3 bases at V and 4 bases at J, with 16 bases between. The CDR3 loop spans 15 amino acids. The CDR3 region is CASSSGQGGLETQYF. CDR3 nucleotides: TGCGCCAGCAGCTCCGGACAGGGAGGGCTAGAGACCCAGTACTTC.

This chain uses TRBV9 with TRBJ2-1, with 8 nucleotides matching TRBD2. The CDR3 runs to 16 residues. V was clipped by 3 bases and J by 7 bases; unmatched bases: 12. Germline-derived CDR1 and CDR2 are SGDLS and YYNGEE. As DNA, the CDR3 is TGTGCCAGCAGCGCGCTCCTTCGCGGGAGGCTAAATGAGCAGTTCTTC. Its translation: CASSALLRGRLNEQFF.

The chain joins TRBV5-1 to TRBJ2-7; 7 bases line up with TRBD2. V trimming: 3 bases; J trimming: 4 bases; junction bases outside the gene matches: 4. The germline CDR1 and CDR2 sequences are SGHRS and YFSETQ. CDR3 size: 13 residues. CDR3 bases: TGCGCCAGCAGCTCGGGGGGTGGATACGAGCAGTACTTC. It specifies CASSSGGGYEQYF.

The chain recombines TRBV5-1 with TRBJ2-1; D gene ambiguous. CDR3 size: 14 residues. The V end was cut by 1 base, the J end by 0 bases, with 5 bases between. Germline CDR1 is SGHRS and CDR2 is YFSETQ. The CDR3 is CASSLHSSYNEQFF. The CDR3 bases are TGCGCCAGCAGCTTGCACAGCTCCTACAATGAGCAGTTCTTC.

The chain is built from TRBV28 and TRBJ1-4; D call uncertain. Germline V CDR1 and CDR2: MDHEN, SYDVKM. Trimming removed 1 base at V and 8 bases at J, with 11 bases between. The CDR3 is made up of 14 amino acids. Here the CDR3 reads CASSLFRRREKLFF. The CDR3 DNA is TGTGCCAGCAGTTTATTCCGGAGACGGGAAAAACTGTTTTTT.

The CDR3, as DNA: TGTGCCACCAGCAGAGCCCTCGCCAGCGGAGAGACCCAGTACTTC. As protein: CATSRALASGETQYF. This chain uses TRBV15 with TRBJ2-5; D possibly corresponds to TRBD2 (5 bases). The CDR3 loop spans 15 amino acids. The V end lost 1 base, the J end lost 4 bases, and 13 bases lay between the germline ends. Germline V gene lookup returns CDR1 LNHNV and CDR2 YYDKDF (reference sequence).